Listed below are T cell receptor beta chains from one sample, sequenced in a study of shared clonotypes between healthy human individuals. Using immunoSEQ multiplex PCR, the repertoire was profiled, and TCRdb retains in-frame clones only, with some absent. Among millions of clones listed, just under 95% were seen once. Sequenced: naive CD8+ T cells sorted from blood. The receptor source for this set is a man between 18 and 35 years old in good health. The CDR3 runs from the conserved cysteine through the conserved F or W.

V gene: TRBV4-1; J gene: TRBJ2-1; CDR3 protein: CASSPALSSYNEQFF
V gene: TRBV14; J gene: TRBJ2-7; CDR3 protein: CASSQVTGTDYEQYF
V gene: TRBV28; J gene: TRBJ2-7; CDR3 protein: CASSSRQGNYEQYF
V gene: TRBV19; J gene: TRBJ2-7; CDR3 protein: CASSIGGGNEQYF
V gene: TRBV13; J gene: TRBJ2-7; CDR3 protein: CASSLAGAALGEQYF
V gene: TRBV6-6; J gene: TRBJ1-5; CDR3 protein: CASRLGGESNQPQHF
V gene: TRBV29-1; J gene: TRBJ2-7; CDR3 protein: CSVKRQGSYEQYF
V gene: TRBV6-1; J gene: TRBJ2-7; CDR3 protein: CASSGVPGQDFYEQYF
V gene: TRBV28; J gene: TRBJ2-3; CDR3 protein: CASSSRRQLAPSTDTQYF
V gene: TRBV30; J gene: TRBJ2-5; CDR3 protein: CAWSAGQGRVETQYF
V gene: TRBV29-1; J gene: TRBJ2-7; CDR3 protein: CSVESRDRANEQYF
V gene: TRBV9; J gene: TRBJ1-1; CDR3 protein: CASSPDTGGTEAFF
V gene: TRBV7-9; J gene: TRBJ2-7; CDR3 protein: CASSPGTSYEQYF
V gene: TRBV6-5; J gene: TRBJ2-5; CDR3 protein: CASSYSRVGGETQYF
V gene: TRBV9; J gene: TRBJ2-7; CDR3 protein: CASSVAGYGYEQYF
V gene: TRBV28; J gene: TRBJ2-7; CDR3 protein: CASSLYLTYEQYF
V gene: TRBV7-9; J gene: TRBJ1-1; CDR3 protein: CASSLGDPWANTEAFF
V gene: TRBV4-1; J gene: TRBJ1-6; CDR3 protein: CASSQTDNSYNSPLHF
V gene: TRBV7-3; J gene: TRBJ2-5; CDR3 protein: CASSSTGLAIETQYF
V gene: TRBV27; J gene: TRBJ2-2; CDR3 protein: CASSLSPGTSGFGELFF
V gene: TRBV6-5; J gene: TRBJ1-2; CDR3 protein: CASSQDPGSYGYTF
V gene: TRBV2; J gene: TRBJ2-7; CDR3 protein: CASSEAGAGRYEQYF
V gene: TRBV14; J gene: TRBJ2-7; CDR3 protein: CASSLGTGGYEQYF
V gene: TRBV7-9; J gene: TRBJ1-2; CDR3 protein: CASTHPDYYGYTF
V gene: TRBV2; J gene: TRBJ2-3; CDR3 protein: CASSEANTDTQYF
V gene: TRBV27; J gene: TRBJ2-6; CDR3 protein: CASSPYSGANVLTF
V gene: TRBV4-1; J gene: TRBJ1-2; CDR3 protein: CASSQVPLSGYTF
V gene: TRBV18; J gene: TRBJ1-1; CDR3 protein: CASSPSNTEAFF
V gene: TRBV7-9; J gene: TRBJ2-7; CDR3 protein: CASSPAGSYEQYF
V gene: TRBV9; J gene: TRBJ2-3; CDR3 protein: CASSVEILASTDTQYF
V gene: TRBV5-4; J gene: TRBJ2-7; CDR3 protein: CASSLGTFGDEQYF
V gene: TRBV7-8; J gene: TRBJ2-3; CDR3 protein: CASSLAPEGDTQYF
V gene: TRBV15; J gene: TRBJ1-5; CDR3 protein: CATSREYSAQHF
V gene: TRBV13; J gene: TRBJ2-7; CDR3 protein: CASSFVGTGEYEQYF
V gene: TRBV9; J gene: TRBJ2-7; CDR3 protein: CASSEYPSYEQYF
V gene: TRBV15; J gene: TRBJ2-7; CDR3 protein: CATSSPPGAGSSYEQYF
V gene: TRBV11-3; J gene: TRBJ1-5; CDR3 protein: CASSLIRGPYNQPQHF
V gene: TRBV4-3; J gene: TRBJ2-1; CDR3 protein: CASSHENLAGVYNEQFF
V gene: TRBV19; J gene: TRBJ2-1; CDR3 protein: CASSIWRGSSYNEQFF
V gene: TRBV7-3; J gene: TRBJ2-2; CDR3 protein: CASSLSGPGTGELFF
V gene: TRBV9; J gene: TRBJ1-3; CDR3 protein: CASSAEGEGVGNTIYF
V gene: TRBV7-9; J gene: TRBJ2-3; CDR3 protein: CASSSGGGSGEPTDTQYF
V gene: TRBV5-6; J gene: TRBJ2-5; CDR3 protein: CASSPSGLIQETQYF
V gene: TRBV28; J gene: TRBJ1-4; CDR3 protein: CASSYTGTGDEKLFF
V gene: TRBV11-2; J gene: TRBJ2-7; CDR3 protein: CASSRGGTYEQYF
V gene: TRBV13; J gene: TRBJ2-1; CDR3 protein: CAIGNSGQNNEQFF
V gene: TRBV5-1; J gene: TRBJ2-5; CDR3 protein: CASSYPTSGRELWETQYF
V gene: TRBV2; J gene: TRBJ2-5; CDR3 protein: CASGQEEETQYF
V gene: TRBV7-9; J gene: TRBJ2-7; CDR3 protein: CASSSQRLVYEQYF
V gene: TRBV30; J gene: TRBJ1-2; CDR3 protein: CAWRQQGADGYTF
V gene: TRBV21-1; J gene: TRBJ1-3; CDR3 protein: CASSKGENRLSGNTIYF
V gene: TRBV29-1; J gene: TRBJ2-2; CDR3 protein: CSWSGNTGELFF
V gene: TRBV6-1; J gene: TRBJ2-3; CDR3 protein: CASSVPRGPSTDTQYF
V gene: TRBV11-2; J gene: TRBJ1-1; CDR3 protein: CASSLGTGREAFF
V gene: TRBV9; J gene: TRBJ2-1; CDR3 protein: CASSASGTAYNEQFF
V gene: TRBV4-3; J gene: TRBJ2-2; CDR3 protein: CASSQAGIELAHPGELFF
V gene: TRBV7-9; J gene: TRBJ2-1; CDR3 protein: CASSLERDYNEQFF
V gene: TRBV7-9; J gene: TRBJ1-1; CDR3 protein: CASSQGGQEAFF
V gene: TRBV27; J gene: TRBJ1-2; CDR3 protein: CASSFSAEPNYGYTF
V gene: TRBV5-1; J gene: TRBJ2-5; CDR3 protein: CASSLEGGRETQYF